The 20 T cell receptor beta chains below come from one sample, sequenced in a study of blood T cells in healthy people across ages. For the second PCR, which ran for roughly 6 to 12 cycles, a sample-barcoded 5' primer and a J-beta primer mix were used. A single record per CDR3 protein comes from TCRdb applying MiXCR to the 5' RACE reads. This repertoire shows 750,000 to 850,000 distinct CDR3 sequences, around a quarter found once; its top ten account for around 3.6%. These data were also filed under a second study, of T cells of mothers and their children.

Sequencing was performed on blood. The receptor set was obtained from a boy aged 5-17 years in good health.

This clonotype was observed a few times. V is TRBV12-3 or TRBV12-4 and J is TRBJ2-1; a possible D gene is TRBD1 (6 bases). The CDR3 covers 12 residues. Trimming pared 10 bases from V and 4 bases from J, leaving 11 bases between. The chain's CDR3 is CAILTGYNEQFF. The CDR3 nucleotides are TGTGCCATCCTCACAGGGTACAATGAGCAGTTCTTC.

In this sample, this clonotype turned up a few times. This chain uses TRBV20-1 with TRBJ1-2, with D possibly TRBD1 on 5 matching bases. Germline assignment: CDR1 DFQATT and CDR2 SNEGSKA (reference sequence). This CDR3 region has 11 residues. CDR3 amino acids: CIGDSNYGYTF. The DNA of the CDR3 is TGCATTGGAGACAGTAACTATGGCTACACCTTC.

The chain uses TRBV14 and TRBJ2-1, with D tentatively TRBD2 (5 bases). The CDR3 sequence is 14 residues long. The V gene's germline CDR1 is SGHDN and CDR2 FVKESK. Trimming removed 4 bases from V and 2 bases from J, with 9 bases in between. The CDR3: CASSRLATYNEQFF. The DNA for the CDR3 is TGTGCCAGCAGCCGGCTAGCTACCTACAATGAGCAGTTCTTC.

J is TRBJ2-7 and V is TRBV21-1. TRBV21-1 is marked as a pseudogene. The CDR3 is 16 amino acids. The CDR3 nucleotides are TGTGCCAGCAGCGGAGAGCGACAAAGGCCCTCCTACGAGCAGTACTTC. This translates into CASSGERQRPSYEQYF.

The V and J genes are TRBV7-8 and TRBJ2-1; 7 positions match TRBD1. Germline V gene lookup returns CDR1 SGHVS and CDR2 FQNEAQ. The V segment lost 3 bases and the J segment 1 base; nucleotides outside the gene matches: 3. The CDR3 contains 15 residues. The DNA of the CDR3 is TGTGCCAGCAGCTTTTACAGGGGTTCCTACAATGAGCAGTTCTTC. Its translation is CASSFYRGSYNEQFF.

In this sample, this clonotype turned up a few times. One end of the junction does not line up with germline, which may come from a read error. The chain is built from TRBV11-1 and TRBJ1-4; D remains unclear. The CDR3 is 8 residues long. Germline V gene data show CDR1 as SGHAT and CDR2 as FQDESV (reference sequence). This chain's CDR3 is CASSSRRF. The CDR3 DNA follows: TGTGCCAGCAGCTCGCGGAGGTTT.

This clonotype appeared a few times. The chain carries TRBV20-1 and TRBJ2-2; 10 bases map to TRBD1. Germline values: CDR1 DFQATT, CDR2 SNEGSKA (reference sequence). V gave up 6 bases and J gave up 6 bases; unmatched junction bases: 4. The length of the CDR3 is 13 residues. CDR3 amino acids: CSALGQGPGELFF. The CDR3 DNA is TGCAGTGCGTTGGGACAGGGGCCCGGGGAGCTGTTTTTT.

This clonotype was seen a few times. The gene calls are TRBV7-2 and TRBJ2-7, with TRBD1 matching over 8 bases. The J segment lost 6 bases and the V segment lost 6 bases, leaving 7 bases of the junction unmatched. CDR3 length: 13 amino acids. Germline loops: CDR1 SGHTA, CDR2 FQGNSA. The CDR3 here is CASRWTGTSEQYF. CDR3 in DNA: TGTGCCAGCAGATGGACAGGGACGAGCGAGCAGTACTTC.

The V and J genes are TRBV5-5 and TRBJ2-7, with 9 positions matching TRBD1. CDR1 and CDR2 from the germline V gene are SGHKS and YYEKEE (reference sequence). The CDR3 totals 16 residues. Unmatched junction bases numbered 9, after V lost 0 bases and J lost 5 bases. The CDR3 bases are TGTGCCAGCAGCTTGGGACCTTGGACAGGGGAGGACGAGCAGTACTTC. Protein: CASSLGPWTGEDEQYF.

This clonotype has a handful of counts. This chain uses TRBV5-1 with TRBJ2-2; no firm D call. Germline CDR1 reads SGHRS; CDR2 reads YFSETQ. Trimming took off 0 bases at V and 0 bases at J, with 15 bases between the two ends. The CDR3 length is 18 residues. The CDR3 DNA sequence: TGCGCCAGCAGCTTGGCGGCTCGACACAAAACGAACACCGGGGAGCTGTTTTTT. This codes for CASSLAARHKTNTGELFF. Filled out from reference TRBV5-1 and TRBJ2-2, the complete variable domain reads KAGVTQTPRYLIKTRGQQVTLSCSPISGHRSVSWYQQTPGQGLQFLFEYFSETQRNKGNFPGRFSGRQFSNSRSEMNVSTLELGDSALYLCASSLAARHKTNTGELFFGEGSRLTVL.

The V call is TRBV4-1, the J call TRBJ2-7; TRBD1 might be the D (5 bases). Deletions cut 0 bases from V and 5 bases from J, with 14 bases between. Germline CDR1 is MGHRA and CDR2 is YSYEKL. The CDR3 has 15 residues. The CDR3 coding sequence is TGCGCCAGCAGCCAAGATCCAGGGTTTTCGAACGAGCAGTACTTC. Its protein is CASSQDPGFSNEQYF.

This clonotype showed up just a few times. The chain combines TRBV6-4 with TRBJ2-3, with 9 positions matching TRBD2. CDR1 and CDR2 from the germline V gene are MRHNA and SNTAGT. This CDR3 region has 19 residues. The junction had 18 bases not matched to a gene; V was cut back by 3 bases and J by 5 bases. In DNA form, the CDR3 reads TGTGCCAGCAGTGAAAAGGAGCGGGAGGTTTACCTTATACAAGATACGCAGTATTTT. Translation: CASSEKEREVYLIQDTQYF.

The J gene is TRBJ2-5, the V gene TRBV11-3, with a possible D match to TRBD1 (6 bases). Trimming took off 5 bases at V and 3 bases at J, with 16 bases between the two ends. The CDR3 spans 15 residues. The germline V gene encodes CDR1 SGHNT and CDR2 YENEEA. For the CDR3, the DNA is TGTGCCAGCAGCCTGGACAGTAACGCCGAAGAGACCCAGTACTTC. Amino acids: CASSLDSNAEETQYF.

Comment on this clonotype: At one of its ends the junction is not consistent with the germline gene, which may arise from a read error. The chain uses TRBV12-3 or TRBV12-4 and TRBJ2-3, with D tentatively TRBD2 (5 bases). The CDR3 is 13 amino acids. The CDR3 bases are TGTGCCAGCGGGAGAGGGAGAGCAGATGCGCAGTATTTT. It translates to CASGRGRADAQYF.

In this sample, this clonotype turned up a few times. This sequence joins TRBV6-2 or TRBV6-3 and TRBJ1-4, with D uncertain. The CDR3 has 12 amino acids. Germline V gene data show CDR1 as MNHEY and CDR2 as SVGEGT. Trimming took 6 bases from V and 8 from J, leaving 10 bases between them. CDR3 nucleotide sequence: TGTGCCAGCAGACTAGACGGAGAAAAACTGTTTTTT. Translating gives CASRLDGEKLFF.

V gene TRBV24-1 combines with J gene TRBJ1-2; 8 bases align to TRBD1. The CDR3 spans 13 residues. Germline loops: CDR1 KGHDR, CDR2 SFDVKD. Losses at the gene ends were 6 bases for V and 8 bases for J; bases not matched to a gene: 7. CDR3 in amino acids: CATSRSRGQGYTF. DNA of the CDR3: TGTGCCACCAGTCGGTCCAGGGGGCAAGGCTACACCTTC.

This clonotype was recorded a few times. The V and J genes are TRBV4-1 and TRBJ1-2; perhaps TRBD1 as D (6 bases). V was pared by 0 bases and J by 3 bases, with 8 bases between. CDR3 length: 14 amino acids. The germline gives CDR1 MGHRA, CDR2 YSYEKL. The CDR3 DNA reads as TGCGCCAGCAGCCAAGAGGGGACACACTATGGCTACACCTTC. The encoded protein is CASSQEGTHYGYTF.

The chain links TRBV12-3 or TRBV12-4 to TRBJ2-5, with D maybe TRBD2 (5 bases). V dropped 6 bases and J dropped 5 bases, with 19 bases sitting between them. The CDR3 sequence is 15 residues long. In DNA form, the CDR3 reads TGTGCCAGCAGCAGCCCGGGAAAAGGTTTGGAGACCCAGTACTTC. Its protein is CASSSPGKGLETQYF.

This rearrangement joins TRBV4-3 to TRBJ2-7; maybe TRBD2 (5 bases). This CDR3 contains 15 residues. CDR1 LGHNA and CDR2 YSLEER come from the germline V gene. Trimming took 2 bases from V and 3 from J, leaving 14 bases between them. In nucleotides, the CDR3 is TGCGCCAGCAGCCAAAGGGCGGACGGGATCTACGAGCAGTACTTC. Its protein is CASSQRADGIYEQYF.

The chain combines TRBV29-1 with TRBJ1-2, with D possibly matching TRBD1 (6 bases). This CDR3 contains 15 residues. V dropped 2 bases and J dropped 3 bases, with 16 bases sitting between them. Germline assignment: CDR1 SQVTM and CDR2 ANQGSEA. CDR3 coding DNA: TGCAGCGTTGAACCAACAGGGTCGGTCGACTATGGCTACACCTTC. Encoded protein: CSVEPTGSVDYGYTF.